This T cell receptor (beta chain) derives from a study of naive and memory T cell subsets. Note on this clonotype: Its matching antigen is unknown.

With 6 bases clipped from V and 0 bases from J, the junction kept 8 bases outside the gene matches. Germline V lookup: CDR1 SQVTM, CDR2 ANQGSEA. This CDR3 has 16 amino acids. Cells stained for CD3, CD4, CD8, CD45RA, CD27 and viability were sorted into four CD45RA/CD27 subsets. Study-wide findings and caveats: Naive repertoires, especially CD8, held a few larger clonotypes, possibly memory cells re-expressing CD45RA.

The beta constant-region primer was an equimolar mix of two oligonucleotides covering TRBC1 and TRBC2. Ligated cDNA was amplified by four rounds of PCR with nested alpha and beta constant-region primers and SP2. The cDNA 3' end received a ligated single-stranded oligonucleotide carrying the SP2 primer and a 12-nucleotide UMI. One entry per CDR3 protein results from TCRdb running MiXCR on the UMI-ligation and nested PCR reads. The sample has 150,000 or so distinct CDR3 sequences, approximately 22% seen once. The rearrangement joins TRBV29-1 to TRBJ1-5, with 10 bases that match TRBD1. Sequenced sample: naive CD4+ T cells from blood. The TCR comes from a human donor in good health. Here the CDR3 DNA reads TGCAGCGTCTCCGGGACAGGGGCTCTTAGCAATCAGCCCCAGCATTTT. The encoded protein is CSVSGTGALSNQPQHF.